This TCR beta chain was identified in a study of cytomegalovirus exposure and HLA in healthy donors. A multiplex PCR was run with 60 Vbeta primers and 13 Jbeta primers. The method was immunoSEQ multiplex PCR; TCRdb's version includes in-frame clones alone and lacks a portion of them. The sample contains over 150,000 clones, 81% of which appear only once. To note about this clone: Antigen unknown.

V was clipped by 6 bases and J by 3 bases; unmatched bases: 4. Germline assignment: CDR1 LNHDA and CDR2 SQIVND (reference sequence). This CDR3 has 13 amino acids. Study-level findings and limits: Researchers counted 164 TCR beta chains as cytomegalovirus-associated. In an earlier analysis, most TCR beta V segments were productive about 90% or about 30% of the time.

This chain uses TRBV19 with TRBJ1-2, with 7 positions matching TRBD1. The sequencing input was PBMCs. This clonotype was obtained from a woman between 18 and 30 years old in good health and CMV-seronegative. For the CDR3, the DNA is TGTGCCAGTAGGCGGACAGGAGACTATGGCTACACCTTC. Translated, it gives CASRRTGDYGYTF.